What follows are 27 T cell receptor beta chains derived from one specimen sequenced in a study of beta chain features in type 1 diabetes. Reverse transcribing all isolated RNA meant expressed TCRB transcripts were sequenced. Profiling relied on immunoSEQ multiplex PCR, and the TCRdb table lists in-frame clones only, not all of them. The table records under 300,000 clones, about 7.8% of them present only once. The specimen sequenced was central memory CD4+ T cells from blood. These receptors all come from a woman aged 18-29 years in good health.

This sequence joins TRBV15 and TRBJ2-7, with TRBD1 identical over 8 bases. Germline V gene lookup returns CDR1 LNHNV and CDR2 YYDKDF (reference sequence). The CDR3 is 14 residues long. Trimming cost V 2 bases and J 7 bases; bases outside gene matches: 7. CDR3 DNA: TGTGCCACCAGCAGAAAAAAAGGACAGGGAGAGCAGTACGTC. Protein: CATSRKKGQGEQYV.

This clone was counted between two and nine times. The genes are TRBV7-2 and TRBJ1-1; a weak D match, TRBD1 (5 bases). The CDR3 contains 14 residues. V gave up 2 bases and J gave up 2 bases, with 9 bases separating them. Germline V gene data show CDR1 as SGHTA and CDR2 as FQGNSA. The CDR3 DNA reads TGTGCCAGCAGCTTAAAGGGGAAAAACACTGAAGCTTTCTTT. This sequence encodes CASSLKGKNTEAFF.

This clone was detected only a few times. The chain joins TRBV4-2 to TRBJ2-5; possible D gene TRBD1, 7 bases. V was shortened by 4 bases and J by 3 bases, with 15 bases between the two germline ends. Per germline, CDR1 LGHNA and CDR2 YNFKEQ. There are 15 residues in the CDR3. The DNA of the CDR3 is TGTGCCAGCAGCCGCGGGACAGTTGACGAAGAGACCCAGTACTTC. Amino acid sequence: CASSRGTVDEETQYF.

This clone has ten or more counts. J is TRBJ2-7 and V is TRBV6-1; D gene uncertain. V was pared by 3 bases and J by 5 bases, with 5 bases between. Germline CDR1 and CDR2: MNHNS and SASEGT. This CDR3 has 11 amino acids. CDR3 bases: TGTGCCAGCAGTGACACGAACGAGCAGTACGTC. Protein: CASSDTNEQYV.

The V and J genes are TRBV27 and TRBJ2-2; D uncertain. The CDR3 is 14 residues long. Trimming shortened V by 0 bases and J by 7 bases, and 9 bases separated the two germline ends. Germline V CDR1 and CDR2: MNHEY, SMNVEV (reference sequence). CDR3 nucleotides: TGTGCCAGCAGTTTATCGTGGCAACTCGGGGAGCTGTTTTTT. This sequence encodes CASSLSWQLGELFF.

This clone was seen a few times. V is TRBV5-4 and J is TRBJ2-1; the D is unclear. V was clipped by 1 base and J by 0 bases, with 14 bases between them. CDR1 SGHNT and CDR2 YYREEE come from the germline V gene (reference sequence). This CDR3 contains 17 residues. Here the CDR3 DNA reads TGTGCCAGCAGCTTGAGGGCGGCCGAAAGCTCCTACAATGAGCAGTTCTTC. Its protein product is CASSLRAAESSYNEQFF. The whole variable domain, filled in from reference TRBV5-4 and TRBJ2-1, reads ETGVTQSPTHLIKTRGQQVTLRCSSQSGHNTVSWYQQALGQGPQFIFQYYREEENGRGNFPPRFSGLQFPNYSSELNVNALELDDSALYLCASSLRAAESSYNEQFFGPGTRLTVL.

The CDR3 coding sequence is TGCGCCAGCAGCCCGGCGACTAGCGGAGCCACAGATACGCAGTATTTT. Its translation: CASSPATSGATDTQYF. The chain employs TRBV5-1 and TRBJ2-3; TRBD2 matches at 9 bases. The CDR3 sequence is 16 residues long. Germline V gives CDR1 SGHRS, CDR2 YFSETQ. The trim removed 4 bases at V and 2 bases at J, leaving 8 bases unmatched.

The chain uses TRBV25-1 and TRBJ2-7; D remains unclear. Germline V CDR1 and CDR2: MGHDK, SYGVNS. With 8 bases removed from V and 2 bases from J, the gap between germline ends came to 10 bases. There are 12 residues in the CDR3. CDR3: CASRGYTYEQYF. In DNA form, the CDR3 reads TGTGCCAGCCGCGGATATACCTACGAGCAGTACTTC.

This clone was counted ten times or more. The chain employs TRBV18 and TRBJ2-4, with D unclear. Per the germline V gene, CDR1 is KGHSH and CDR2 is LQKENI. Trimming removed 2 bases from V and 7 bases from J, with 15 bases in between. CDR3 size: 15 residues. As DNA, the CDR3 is TGTGCCAGCTCACCAATTAACACCGCATGGAACATTCAGTACTTC. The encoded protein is CASSPINTAWNIQYF.

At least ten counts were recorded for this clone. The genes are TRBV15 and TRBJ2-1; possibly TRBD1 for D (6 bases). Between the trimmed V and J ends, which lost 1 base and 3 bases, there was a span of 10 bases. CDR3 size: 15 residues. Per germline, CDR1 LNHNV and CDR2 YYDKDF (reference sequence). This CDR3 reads CATSRGQVGYNEQFF. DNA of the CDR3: TGTGCCACCAGCAGAGGACAGGTGGGCTACAATGAGCAGTTCTTC. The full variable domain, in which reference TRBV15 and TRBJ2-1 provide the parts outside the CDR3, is DAMVIQNPRYQVTQFGKPVTLSCSQTLNHNVMYWYQQKSSQAPKLLFHYYDKDFNNEADTPDNFQSRRPNTSFCFLDIRSPGLGDTAMYLCATSRGQVGYNEQFFGPGTRLTVL.

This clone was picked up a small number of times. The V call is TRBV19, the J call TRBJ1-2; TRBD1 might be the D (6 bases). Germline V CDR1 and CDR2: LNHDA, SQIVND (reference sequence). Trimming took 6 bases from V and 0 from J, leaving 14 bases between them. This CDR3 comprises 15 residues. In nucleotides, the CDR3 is TGTGCCAGTAGCAACACAGGGTTTCCTAACTATGGCTACACCTTC. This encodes CASSNTGFPNYGYTF.

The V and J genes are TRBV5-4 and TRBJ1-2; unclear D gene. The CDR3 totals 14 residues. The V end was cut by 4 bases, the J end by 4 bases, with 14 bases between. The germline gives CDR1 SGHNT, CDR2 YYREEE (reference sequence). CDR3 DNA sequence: TGTGCCAGCAGCCCGATTAAAATAGGCTATGGCTACACCTTC. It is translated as CASSPIKIGYGYTF.

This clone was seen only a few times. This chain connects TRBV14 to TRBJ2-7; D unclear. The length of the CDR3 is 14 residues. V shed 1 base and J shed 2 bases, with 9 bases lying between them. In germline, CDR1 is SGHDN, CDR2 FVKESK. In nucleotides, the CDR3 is TGTGCCAGCAGCCAAGCATTACCACCCTACGAGCAGTACTTC. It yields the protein CASSQALPPYEQYF.

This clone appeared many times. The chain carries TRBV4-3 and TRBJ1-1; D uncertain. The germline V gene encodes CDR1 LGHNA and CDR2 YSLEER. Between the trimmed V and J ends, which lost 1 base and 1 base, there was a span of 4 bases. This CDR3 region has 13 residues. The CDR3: CASSQAGNTEAFF. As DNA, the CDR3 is TGCGCCAGCAGCCAAGCGGGGAACACTGAAGCTTTCTTT.

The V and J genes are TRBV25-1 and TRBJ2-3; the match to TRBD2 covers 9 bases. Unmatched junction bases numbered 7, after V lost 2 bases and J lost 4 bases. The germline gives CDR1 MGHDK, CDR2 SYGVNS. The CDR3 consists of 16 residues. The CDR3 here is CASSEGVSGRSDTQYF. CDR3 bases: TGTGCCAGCAGTGAAGGGGTTAGCGGGAGATCAGATACGCAGTATTTT.

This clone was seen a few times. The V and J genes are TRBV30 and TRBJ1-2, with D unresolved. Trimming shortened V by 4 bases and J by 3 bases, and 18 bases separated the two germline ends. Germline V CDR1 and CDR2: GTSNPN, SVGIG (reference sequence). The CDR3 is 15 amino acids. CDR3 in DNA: TGTGCCTGGACTGTGGGTGGCCGGAGAGACTATGGCTACACCTTC. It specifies CAWTVGGRRDYGYTF.

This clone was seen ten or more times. The CDR3 DNA sequence: TGTGCCAGCTCACCCCGAGGGGGTTGGGGGAACACTGAAGCTTTCTTT. Protein product: CASSPRGGWGNTEAFF. The chain uses TRBV18 and TRBJ1-1, with a possible D match to TRBD1 (6 bases). V was pared by 3 bases and J by 1 base, with 15 bases between. The CDR3 loop spans 16 amino acids. The germline V gene encodes CDR1 KGHSH and CDR2 LQKENI.

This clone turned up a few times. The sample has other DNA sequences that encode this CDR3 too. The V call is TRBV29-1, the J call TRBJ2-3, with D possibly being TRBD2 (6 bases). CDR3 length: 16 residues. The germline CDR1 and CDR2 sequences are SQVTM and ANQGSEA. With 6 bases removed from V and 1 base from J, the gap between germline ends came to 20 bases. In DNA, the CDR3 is TGCAGCGTGGCGGGGCGGGCCCGGGGCGGCACAGATACGCAGTATTTT. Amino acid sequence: CSVAGRARGGTDTQYF.

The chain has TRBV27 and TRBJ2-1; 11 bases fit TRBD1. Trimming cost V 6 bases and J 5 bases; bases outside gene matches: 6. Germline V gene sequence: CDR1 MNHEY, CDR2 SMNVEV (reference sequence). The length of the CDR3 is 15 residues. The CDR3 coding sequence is TGTGCCAGCAGCCCCGGACAGGGGGCCCACAATGAGCAGTTCTTC. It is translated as CASSPGQGAHNEQFF.

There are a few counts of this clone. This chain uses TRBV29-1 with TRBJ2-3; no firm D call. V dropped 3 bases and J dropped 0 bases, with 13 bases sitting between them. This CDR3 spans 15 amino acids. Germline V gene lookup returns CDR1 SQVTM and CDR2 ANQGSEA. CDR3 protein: CSVDGLLGSTDTQYF. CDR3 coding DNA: TGCAGCGTTGACGGGCTCTTGGGTAGCACAGATACGCAGTATTTT.

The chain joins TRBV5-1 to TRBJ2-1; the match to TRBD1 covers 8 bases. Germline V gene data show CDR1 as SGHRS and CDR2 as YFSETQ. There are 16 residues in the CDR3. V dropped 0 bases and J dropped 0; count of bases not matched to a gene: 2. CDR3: CASSLGQGSSYNEQFF. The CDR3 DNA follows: TGCGCCAGCAGCTTGGGACAGGGGAGCTCCTACAATGAGCAGTTCTTC.

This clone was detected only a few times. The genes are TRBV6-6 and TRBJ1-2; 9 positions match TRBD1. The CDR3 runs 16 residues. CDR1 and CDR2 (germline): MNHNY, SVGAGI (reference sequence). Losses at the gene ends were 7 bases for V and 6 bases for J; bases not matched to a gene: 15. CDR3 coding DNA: TGTGCCAGCATTTCCAACAGGGACAGGGCTTTGGATGGCTACACCTTC. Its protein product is CASISNRDRALDGYTF.

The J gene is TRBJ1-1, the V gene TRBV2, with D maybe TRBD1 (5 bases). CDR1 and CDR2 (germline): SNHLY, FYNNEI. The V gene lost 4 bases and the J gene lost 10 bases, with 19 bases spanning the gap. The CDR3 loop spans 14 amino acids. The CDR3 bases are TGTGCCAGCAGTGGACAGCCTGGGCAGAAGGTAGCTTTCTTT. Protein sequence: CASSGQPGQKVAFF.

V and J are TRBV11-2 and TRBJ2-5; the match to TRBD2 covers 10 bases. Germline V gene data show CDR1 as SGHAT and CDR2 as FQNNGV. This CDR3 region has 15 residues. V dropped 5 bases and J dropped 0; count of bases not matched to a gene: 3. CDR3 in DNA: TGTGCCAGCAGCGCACTAGCGGGGAACCAAGAGACCCAGTACTTC. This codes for CASSALAGNQETQYF.

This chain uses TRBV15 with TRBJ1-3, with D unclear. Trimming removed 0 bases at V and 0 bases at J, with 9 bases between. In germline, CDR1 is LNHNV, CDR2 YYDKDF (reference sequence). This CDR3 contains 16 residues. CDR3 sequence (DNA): TGTGCCACCAGCAGAGATCGGGCAGCCTCTGGAAACACCATATATTTT. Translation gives CATSRDRAASGNTIYF.

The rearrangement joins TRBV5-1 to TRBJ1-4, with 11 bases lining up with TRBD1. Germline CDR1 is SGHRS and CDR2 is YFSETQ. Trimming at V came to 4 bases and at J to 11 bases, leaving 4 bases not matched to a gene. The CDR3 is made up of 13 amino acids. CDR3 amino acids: CASSLGTGGKLFF. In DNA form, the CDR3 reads TGCGCCAGCAGCCTCGGGACAGGGGGGAAACTGTTTTTT.

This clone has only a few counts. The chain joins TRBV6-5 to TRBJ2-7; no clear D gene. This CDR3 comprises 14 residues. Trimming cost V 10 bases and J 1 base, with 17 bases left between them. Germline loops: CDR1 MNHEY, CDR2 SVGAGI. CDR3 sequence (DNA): TGTGCCACCCTGGGTTCGGGCAGGTCCTACGAGCAGTACTTC. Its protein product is CATLGSGRSYEQYF.